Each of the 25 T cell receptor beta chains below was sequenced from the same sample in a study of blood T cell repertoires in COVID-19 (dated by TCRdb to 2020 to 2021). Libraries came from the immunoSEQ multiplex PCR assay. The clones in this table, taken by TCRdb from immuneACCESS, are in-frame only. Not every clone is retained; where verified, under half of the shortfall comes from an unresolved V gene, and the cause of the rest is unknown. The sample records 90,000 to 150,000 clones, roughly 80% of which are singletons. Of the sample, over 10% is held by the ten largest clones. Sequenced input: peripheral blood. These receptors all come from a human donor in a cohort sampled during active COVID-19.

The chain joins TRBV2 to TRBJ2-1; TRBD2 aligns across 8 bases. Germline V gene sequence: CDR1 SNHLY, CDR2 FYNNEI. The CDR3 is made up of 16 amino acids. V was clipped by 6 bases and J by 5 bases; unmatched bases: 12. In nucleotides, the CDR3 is TGTGCCAGCAGGGGTTCACGGGGGGGCCGGGACAATGAGCAGTTCTTC. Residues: CASRGSRGGRDNEQFF.

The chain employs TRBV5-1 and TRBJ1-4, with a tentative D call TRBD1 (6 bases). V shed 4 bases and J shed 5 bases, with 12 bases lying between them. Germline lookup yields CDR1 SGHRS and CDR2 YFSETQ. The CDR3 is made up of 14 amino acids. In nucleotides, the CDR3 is TGCGCCAGCAGCGAGGGGGGGAAAAATGAAAAACTGTTTTTT. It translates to CASSEGGKNEKLFF.

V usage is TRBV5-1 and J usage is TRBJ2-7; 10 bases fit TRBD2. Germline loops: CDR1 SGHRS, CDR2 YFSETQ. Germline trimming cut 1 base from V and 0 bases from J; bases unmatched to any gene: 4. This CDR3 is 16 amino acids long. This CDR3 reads CASSLTAGGSSYEQYF. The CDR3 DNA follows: TGCGCCAGCAGCTTGACAGCGGGGGGGAGCTCCTACGAGCAGTACTTC. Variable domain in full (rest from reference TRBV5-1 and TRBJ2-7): KAGVTQTPRYLIKTRGQQVTLSCSPISGHRSVSWYQQTPGQGLQFLFEYFSETQRNKGNFPGRFSGRQFSNSRSEMNVSTLELGDSALYLCASSLTAGGSSYEQYFGPGTRLTVT.

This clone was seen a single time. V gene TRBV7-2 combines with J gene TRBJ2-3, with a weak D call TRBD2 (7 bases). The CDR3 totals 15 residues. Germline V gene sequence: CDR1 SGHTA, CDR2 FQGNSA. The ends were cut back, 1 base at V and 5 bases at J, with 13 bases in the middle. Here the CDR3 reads CASSLEGGGRDTQYF. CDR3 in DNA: TGTGCCAGCAGCTTAGAGGGCGGGGGCCGAGATACGCAGTATTTT.

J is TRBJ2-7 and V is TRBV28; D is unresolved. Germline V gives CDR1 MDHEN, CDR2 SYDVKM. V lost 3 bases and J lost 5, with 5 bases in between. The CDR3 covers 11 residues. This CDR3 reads CASSFRNEQYF. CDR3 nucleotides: TGTGCCAGCAGTTTCCGTAACGAGCAGTACTTC. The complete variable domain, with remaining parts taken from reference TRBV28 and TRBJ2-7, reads DVKVTQSSRYLVKRTGEKVFLECVQDMDHENMFWYRQDPGLGLRLIYFSYDVKMKEKGDIPEGYSVSREKKERFSLILESASTNQTSMYLCASSFRNEQYFGPGTRLTVT.

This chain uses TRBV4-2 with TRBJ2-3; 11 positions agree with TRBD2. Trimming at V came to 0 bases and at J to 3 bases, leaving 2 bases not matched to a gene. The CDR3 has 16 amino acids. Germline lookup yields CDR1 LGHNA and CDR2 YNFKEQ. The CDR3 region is CASSQDTSGGTDTQYF. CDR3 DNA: TGTGCCAGCAGCCAAGATACTAGCGGGGGAACAGATACGCAGTATTTT.

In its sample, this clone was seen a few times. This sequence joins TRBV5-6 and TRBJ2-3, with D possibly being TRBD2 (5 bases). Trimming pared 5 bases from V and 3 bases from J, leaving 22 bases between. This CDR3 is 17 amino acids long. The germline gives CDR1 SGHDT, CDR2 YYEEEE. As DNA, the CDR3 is TGTGCCAGCAGACCATTCTCGGACTTCCCTAGGACAGATACGCAGTATTTT. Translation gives CASRPFSDFPRTDTQYF.

The DNA of the CDR3 is TGTGCCAGCAGCCAAGAAGTGCGGGGAGGGGGTAGTGGCTACACCTTC. It codes for CASSQEVRGGGSGYTF. V is TRBV3-1 (or the pseudogene TRBV3-2) and J is TRBJ1-2; perhaps TRBD1 as D (6 bases). V shed 0 bases and J shed 7 bases, with 18 bases lying between them. The germline V gene encodes CDR1 LGHDT and CDR2 YNNKEL (reference sequence). The CDR3 is made up of 16 amino acids.

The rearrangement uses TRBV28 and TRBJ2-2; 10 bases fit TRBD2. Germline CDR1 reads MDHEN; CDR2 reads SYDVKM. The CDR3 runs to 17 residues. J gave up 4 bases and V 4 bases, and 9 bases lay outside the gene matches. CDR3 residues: CASSSPGTSAFTGELFF. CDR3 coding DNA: TGTGCCAGCAGTTCCCCAGGGACTAGCGCTTTCACCGGGGAGCTGTTTTTT.

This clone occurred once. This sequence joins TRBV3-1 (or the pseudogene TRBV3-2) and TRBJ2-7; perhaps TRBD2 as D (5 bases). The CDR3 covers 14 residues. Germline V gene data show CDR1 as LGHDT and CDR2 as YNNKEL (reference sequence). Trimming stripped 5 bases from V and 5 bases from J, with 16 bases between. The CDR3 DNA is TGTGCCAGCAGCAAGCAGACGGGGAGCGACGAGCAGTACTTC. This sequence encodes CASSKQTGSDEQYF.

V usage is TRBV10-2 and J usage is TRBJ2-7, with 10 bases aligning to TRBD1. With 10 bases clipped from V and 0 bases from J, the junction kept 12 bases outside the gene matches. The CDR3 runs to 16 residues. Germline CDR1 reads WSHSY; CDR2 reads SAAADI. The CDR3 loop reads CATRSGTGDTSYEQYF. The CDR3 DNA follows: TGCGCCACTCGATCCGGGACAGGGGATACCTCCTACGAGCAGTACTTC.

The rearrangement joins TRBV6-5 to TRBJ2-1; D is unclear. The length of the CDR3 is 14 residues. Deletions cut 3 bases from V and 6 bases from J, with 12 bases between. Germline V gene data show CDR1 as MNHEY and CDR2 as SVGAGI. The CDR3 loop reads CASSYELAANEQFF. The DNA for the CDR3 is TGTGCCAGCAGTTATGAATTGGCCGCCAATGAGCAGTTCTTC.

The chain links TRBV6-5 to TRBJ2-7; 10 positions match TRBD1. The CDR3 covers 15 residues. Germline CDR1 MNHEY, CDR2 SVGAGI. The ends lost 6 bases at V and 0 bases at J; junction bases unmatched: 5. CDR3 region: CASRPRDRGSYEQYF. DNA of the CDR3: TGTGCCAGCAGGCCACGGGACAGGGGCTCCTACGAGCAGTACTTC.

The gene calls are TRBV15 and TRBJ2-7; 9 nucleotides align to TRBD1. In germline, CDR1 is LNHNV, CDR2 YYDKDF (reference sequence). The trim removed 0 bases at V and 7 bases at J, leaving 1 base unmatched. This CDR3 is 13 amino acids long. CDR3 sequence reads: CATSREQGAEQYF. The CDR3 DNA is TGTGCCACCAGCAGAGAACAGGGGGCTGAGCAGTACTTC. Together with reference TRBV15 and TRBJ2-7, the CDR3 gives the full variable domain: DAMVIQNPRYQVTQFGKPVTLSCSQTLNHNVMYWYQQKSSQAPKLLFHYYDKDFNNEADTPDNFQSRRPNTSFCFLDIRSPGLGDTAMYLCATSREQGAEQYFGPGTRLTVT.

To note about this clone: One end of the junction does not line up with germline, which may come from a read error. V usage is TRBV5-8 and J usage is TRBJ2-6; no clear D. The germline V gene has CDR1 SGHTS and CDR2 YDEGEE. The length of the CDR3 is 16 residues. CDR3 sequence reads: CASSFWASSGANVLTF. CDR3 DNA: TGTGCCAGCAGCTTTTGGGCGAGCTCTGGTGCCAACGTCCTGACTTTC.

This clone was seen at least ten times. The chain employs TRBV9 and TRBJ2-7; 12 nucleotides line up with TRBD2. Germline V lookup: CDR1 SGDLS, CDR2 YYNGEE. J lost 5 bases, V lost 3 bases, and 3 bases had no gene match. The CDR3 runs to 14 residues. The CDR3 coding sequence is TGTGCCAGCAGCGGGGGACTAGCGGGTGACGAGCAGTACTTC. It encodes CASSGGLAGDEQYF.

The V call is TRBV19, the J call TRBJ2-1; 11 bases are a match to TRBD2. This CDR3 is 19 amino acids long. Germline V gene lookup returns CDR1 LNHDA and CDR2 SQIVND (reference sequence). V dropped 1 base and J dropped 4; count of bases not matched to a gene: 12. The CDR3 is CASSIGRLAGGATYNEQFF. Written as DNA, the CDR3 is TGTGCCAGTAGTATAGGTAGGCTAGCGGGGGGTGCGACTTACAATGAGCAGTTCTTC.

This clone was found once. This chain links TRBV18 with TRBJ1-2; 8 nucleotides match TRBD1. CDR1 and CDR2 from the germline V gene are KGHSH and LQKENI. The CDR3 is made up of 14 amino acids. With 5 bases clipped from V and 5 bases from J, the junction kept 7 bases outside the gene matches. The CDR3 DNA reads TGTGCCAGCTCAGAGACCGGGACAGGATATGGCTACACCTTC. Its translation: CASSETGTGYGYTF. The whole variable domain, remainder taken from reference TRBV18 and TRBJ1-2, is NAGVMQNPRHLVRRRGQEARLRCSPMKGHSHVYWYRQLPEEGLKFMVYLQKENIIDESGMPKERFSAEFPKEGPSILRIQQVVRGDSAAYFCASSETGTGYGYTFGSGTRLTVV.

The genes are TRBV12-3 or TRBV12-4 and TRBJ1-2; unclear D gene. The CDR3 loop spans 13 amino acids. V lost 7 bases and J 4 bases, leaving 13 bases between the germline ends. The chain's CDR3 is CASTSVLLYGYTF. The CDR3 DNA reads TGTGCCAGCACCTCAGTCCTTCTCTATGGCTACACCTTC.

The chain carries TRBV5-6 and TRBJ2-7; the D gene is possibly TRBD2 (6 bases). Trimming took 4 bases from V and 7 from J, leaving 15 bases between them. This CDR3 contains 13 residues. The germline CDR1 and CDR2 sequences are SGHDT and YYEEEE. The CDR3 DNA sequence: TGTGCCAGCAGCACCGGGGGAAATATAGAGCAGTACTTC. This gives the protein CASSTGGNIEQYF.

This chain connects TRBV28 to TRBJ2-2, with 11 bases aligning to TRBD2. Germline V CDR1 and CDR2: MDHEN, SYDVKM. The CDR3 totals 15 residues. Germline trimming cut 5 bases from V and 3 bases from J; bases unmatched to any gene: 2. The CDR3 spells CASSPGLADTGELFF. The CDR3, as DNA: TGTGCCAGCAGTCCGGGACTAGCGGACACCGGGGAGCTGTTTTTT.

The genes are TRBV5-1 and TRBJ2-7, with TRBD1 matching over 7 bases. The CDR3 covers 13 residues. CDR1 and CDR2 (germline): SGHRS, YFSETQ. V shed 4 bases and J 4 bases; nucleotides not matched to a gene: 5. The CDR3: CASSRRQGYEQYF. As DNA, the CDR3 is TGCGCCAGCAGCCGCAGACAGGGTTACGAGCAGTACTTC. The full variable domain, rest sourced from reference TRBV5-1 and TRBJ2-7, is KAGVTQTPRYLIKTRGQQVTLSCSPISGHRSVSWYQQTPGQGLQFLFEYFSETQRNKGNFPGRFSGRQFSNSRSEMNVSTLELGDSALYLCASSRRQGYEQYFGPGTRLTVT.

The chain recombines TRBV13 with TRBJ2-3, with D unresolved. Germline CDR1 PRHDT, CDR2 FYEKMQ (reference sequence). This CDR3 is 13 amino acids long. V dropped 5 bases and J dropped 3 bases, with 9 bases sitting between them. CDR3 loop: CASSPTATDTQYF. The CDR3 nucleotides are TGTGCCAGCAGCCCCACAGCTACAGATACGCAGTATTTT. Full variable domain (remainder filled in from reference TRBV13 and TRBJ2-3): AAGVIQSPRHLIKEKRETATLKCYPIPRHDTVYWYQQGPGQDPQFLISFYEKMQSDKGSIPDRFSAQQFSDYHSELNMSSLELGDSALYFCASSPTATDTQYFGPGTRLTVL.

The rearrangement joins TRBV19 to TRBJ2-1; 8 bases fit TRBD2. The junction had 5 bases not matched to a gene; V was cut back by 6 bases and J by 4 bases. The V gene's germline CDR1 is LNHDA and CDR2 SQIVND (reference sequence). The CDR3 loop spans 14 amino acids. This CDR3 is CASRTSASYNEQFF. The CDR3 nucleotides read TGTGCCAGTAGGACTAGCGCTTCATACAATGAGCAGTTCTTC.

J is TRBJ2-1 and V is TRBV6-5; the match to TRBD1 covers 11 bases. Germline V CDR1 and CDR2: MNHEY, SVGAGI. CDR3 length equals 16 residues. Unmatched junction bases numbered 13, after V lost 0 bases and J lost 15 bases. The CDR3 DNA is TGTGCCAGCAGTTACTCGGCCAGGACAGGGGGCGCTGAACGGTTCTTC. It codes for CASSYSARTGGAERFF.